The 24 T cell receptor beta chains below all came from one sample that was sequenced in a study of cytomegalovirus exposure and HLA in healthy donors. Sequenced by immunoSEQ multiplex PCR; TCRdb stores in-frame clones only, minus some. This sample has about 110,000 clones; around 85% occur once, and the top ten carry 3% to 3.5%. The specimen was PBMCs. The receptors were gathered from a woman under 30 in good health and CMV-seronegative.

This rearrangement joins TRBV2 to TRBJ1-2, with D possibly being TRBD1 (6 bases). The germline V gene has CDR1 SNHLY and CDR2 FYNNEI. The CDR3 consists of 14 residues. V lost 7 bases to trimming and J lost 2 bases, with 14 bases between them. CDR3 nucleotide sequence: TGTGCCAGCACGCGCGCGGGGGGCAACTATGGCTACACCTTC. Encoded protein: CASTRAGGNYGYTF. Variable domain in full (rest from reference TRBV2 and TRBJ1-2): EPEVTQTPSHQVTQMGQEVILRCVPISNHLYFYWYRQILGQKVEFLVSFYNNEISEKSEIFDDQFSVERPDGSNFTLKIRSTKLEDSAMYFCASTRAGGNYGYTFGSGTRLTVV.

In the case of this clone: Other DNA sequences of this sample code for an identical CDR3. The chain links TRBV9 to TRBJ2-5; TRBD2 might be the D (6 bases). Trimming shortened V by 0 bases and J by 2 bases, and 8 bases separated the two germline ends. Per germline, CDR1 SGDLS and CDR2 YYNGEE. The CDR3 spans 14 residues. The DNA of the CDR3 is TGTGCCAGCAGCGTAGCGGGGGTTCAAGAGACCCAGTACTTC. Residues: CASSVAGVQETQYF.

This chain uses TRBV5-6 with TRBJ2-1; 10 bases are a match to TRBD2. CDR1 is SGHDT and CDR2 is YYEEEE in the germline V gene. The CDR3 extends over 15 amino acids. J lost 4 bases, V lost 2 bases, and 3 bases had no gene match. The CDR3 is CASSLLAGRYNEQFF. As DNA, the CDR3 is TGTGCCAGCAGCTTACTAGCGGGGAGATACAATGAGCAGTTCTTC.

The J gene is TRBJ1-1, the V gene TRBV6-5; D might be TRBD1 (6 bases). The germline V and J ends were trimmed by 2 bases and 4 bases, with 8 bases remaining between them. Looked up from germline, CDR1 is MNHEY and CDR2 is SVGAGI. This CDR3 has 13 amino acids. CDR3 amino acids: CASSYGRGTEAFF. The CDR3 coding sequence is TGTGCCAGCAGTTACGGCAGGGGCACTGAAGCTTTCTTT.

In regard to this clone: The junction departs from the called germline gene at one end, perhaps through a read error. This chain links TRBV30 with TRBJ2-1; D perhaps matches TRBD2 (7 bases). The CDR3 sequence is 15 residues long. Germline V CDR1 and CDR2: GTSNPN, SVGIG (reference sequence). CDR3: CAWSVSGGAYNEQFF. CDR3 sequence (DNA): TGTGCCTGGAGTGTAAGTGGGGGGGCCTATAATGAGCAGTTCTTC. The full variable domain, rest sourced from reference TRBV30 and TRBJ2-1, is SQTIHQWPATLVQPVGSPLSLECTVEGTSNPNLYWYRQAAGRGLQLLFYSVGIGQISSEVPQNLSASRPQDRQFILSSKKLLLSDSGFYLCAWSVSGGAYNEQFFGPGTRLTVL.

The chain couples TRBV7-6 to TRBJ1-2; tentatively, D is TRBD1 (5 bases). This CDR3 contains 18 residues. CDR1 and CDR2 (germline): SGHVS, FNYEAQ. With 2 bases removed from V and 3 bases from J, the gap between germline ends came to 22 bases. The CDR3 DNA is TGTGCCAGCAGCTTAAAGGACGCGGGACGGTCGATCCACTATGGCTACACCTTC. This sequence encodes CASSLKDAGRSIHYGYTF.

V usage is TRBV7-2 and J usage is TRBJ1-5; no reliable D call. The CDR3 has 15 residues. V was clipped by 5 bases and J by 7 bases, with 18 bases between them. CDR1 is SGHTA, CDR2 FQGNSA, per germline. Here the CDR3 DNA reads TGTGCCAGCAGCCCCCTCGACGGACTGGGGCAGCCCCAGCATTTT. It specifies CASSPLDGLGQPQHF.

This chain connects TRBV28 to TRBJ2-1; 9 nucleotides line up with TRBD2. The CDR3 totals 15 residues. V shed 10 bases, J shed 6 bases, and the junction held 13 bases outside the gene matches. Germline CDR1 and CDR2: MDHEN and SYDVKM. CDR3: CATNPAGGQGNEQFF. CDR3 nucleotides: TGTGCCACCAACCCCGCGGGGGGGCAGGGCAATGAGCAGTTCTTC. Combining the CDR3 with reference TRBV28 and TRBJ2-1 gives the whole variable domain DVKVTQSSRYLVKRTGEKVFLECVQDMDHENMFWYRQDPGLGLRLIYFSYDVKMKEKGDIPEGYSVSREKKERFSLILESASTNQTSMYLCATNPAGGQGNEQFFGPGTRLTVL.

The chain uses TRBV29-1 and TRBJ2-1; tentatively, D is TRBD1 (5 bases). The germline V gene encodes CDR1 SQVTM and CDR2 ANQGSEA. V lost 2 bases and J 6 bases, leaving 17 bases between the germline ends. The CDR3 sequence is 15 residues long. The CDR3 nucleotides are TGCAGCGTTGAAAATAAACTCAGGGAATCCAATGAGCAGTTCTTC. It specifies CSVENKLRESNEQFF.

The CDR3 loop reads CSVVHRVQGYTF. Written as DNA, the CDR3 is TGCAGCGTAGTCCACAGGGTCCAAGGCTACACCTTC. V gene TRBV29-1 combines with J gene TRBJ1-2, with D perhaps matching TRBD1 (6 bases). The CDR3 is 12 residues long. V was shortened by 6 bases and J by 8 bases, with 16 bases between the two germline ends. The germline CDR1 and CDR2 sequences are SQVTM and ANQGSEA.

The chain employs TRBV13 and TRBJ2-4; 8 bases map to TRBD2. V dropped 6 bases and J dropped 2; count of bases not matched to a gene: 9. This CDR3 has 16 amino acids. Germline V lookup: CDR1 PRHDT, CDR2 FYEKMQ (reference sequence). CDR3 sequence (DNA): TGTGCCAGCAGTCTTAATAGCGGGGTTACCAAAAACATTCAGTACTTC. Its translation is CASSLNSGVTKNIQYF.

This clone was counted once. The V gene is TRBV9, the J gene TRBJ2-1; TRBD1 might be the D (5 bases). V lost 0 bases, J lost 2 bases, and 9 bases lay in between. The germline V gene encodes CDR1 SGDLS and CDR2 YYNGEE. The CDR3 runs to 15 residues. CDR3 DNA sequence: TGTGCCAGCAGCGTAGCGACGGACACCTACAATGAGCAGTTCTTC. This sequence encodes CASSVATDTYNEQFF. The full variable domain, with the rest looked up from reference TRBV9 and TRBJ2-1, is DSGVTQTPKHLITATGQRVTLRCSPRSGDLSVYWYQQSLDQGLQFLIQYYNGEERAKGNILERFSAQQFPDLHSELNLSSLELGDSALYFCASSVATDTYNEQFFGPGTRLTVL.

The rearrangement joins TRBV6-1 to TRBJ1-1; unclear D gene. The CDR3 is 13 amino acids. Germline V gene sequence: CDR1 MNHNS, CDR2 SASEGT. Trimming left V 6 bases short and J 1 base short, with 9 bases between. CDR3 in amino acids: CASSAPENTEAFF. The CDR3 DNA reads as TGTGCCAGCAGCGCCCCAGAGAACACTGAAGCTTTCTTT.

Here the CDR3 reads CASGLVLGDLAGGLHNEQFF. The CDR3 DNA reads as TGTGCTAGTGGTTTGGTACTCGGCGACTTAGCGGGGGGGCTTCACAATGAGCAGTTCTTC. The J gene is TRBJ2-1, the V gene TRBV12-5; 11 nucleotides agree with TRBD2. There are 20 residues in the CDR3. The germline gives CDR1 LGHNT, CDR2 FRNRAP. The V segment lost 0 bases and the J segment 5 bases; nucleotides outside the gene matches: 15.

The count of this clone is one. The chain combines TRBV29-1 with TRBJ1-5, with D perhaps TRBD1 (5 bases). Trimming cost V 4 bases and J 4 bases, with 11 bases left between them. This CDR3 comprises 13 residues. Germline loops: CDR1 SQVTM, CDR2 ANQGSEA. CDR3 sequence reads: CSVGGAGNQPQHF. For the CDR3, the DNA is TGCAGCGTTGGGGGTGCAGGGAATCAGCCCCAGCATTTT. Complete variable domain (other parts from reference TRBV29-1 and TRBJ1-5): SAVISQKPSRDICQRGTSLTIQCQVDSQVTMMFWYRQQPGQSLTLIATANQGSEATYESGFVIDKFPISRPNLTFSTLTVSNMSPEDSSIYLCSVGGAGNQPQHFGDGTRLSIL.

The gene calls are TRBV28 and TRBJ1-5; 8 positions agree with TRBD1. Germline V gene sequence: CDR1 MDHEN, CDR2 SYDVKM. The CDR3 totals 13 residues. V trimming: 7 bases; J trimming: 6 bases; junction bases outside the gene matches: 5. CDR3 protein: CASTQDRVQPQHF. CDR3 in DNA: TGTGCCAGCACCCAGGACAGGGTTCAGCCCCAGCATTTT.

V gene TRBV7-3 combines with J gene TRBJ2-1, with TRBD2 matching over 7 bases. V lost 2 bases and J lost 7; bases outside the gene matches: 8. The length of the CDR3 is 15 residues. Germline CDR1 reads SGHTA; CDR2 reads FQGTGA. CDR3 bases: TGTGCCAGCAGCTTAGGGGTTGGGGGGGGGAATGAGCAGTTCTTC. This sequence encodes CASSLGVGGGNEQFF. Full variable domain (remainder filled in from reference TRBV7-3 and TRBJ2-1): GAGVSQTPSNKVTEKGKYVELRCDPISGHTALYWYRQSLGQGPEFLIYFQGTGAADDSGLPNDRFFAVRPEGSVSTLKIQRTERGDSAVYLCASSLGVGGGNEQFFGPGTRLTVL.

CDR3 region: CASRRGGGTDTQYF. CDR3 nucleotides: TGTGCCAGCAGGAGGGGGGGAGGTACAGATACGCAGTATTTT. The V gene is TRBV27, the J gene TRBJ2-3, with a possible D match to TRBD2 (7 bases). Germline V gene data show CDR1 as MNHEY and CDR2 as SMNVEV (reference sequence). This CDR3 has 14 residues. The germline V and J ends were trimmed by 6 bases and 3 bases, with 13 bases remaining between them.

J is TRBJ2-7 and V is TRBV29-1; D ambiguous. The CDR3 totals 11 residues. The germline V gene has CDR1 SQVTM and CDR2 ANQGSEA. Trimming took 1 base from V and 4 from J, leaving 5 bases between them. The CDR3 DNA follows: TGCAGCGTTGAAGCTTTTTACGAGCAGTACTTC. This translates into CSVEAFYEQYF.

The rearrangement joins TRBV7-9 to TRBJ2-7, with 7 bases matching TRBD2. Germline CDR1 reads SEHNR; CDR2 reads FQNEAQ (reference sequence). Unmatched junction bases numbered 3, after V lost 7 bases and J lost 3 bases. The CDR3 length is 12 residues. The CDR3: CASTPGGYEQYF. CDR3 DNA sequence: TGTGCCAGCACCCCGGGAGGCTACGAGCAGTACTTC.

This chain connects TRBV27 to TRBJ2-1, with D tentatively TRBD1 (5 bases). This CDR3 region has 12 residues. Between the trimmed V and J ends, which lost 0 bases and 11 bases, there was a span of 8 bases. The V gene's germline CDR1 is MNHEY and CDR2 SMNVEV (reference sequence). In nucleotides, the CDR3 is TGTGCCAGCAGTTTATCATGGGGCAAGCAGTTCTTC. Protein product: CASSLSWGKQFF.

This clone was seen a handful of times. The chain is built from TRBV6-1 and TRBJ2-7; 8 nucleotides match TRBD2. The CDR3 sequence is 13 residues long. Germline lookup yields CDR1 MNHNS and CDR2 SASEGT. V lost 8 bases, J lost 4 bases, and 7 bases stayed unmatched. The CDR3 DNA sequence: TGTGCCAGCCTGCGGGGGGAGTTTTACGAGCAGTACTTC. It is translated as CASLRGEFYEQYF.

The chain carries TRBV9 and TRBJ1-1; TRBD1 might be the D (6 bases). Trimming cost V 7 bases and J 1 base, with 14 bases left between them. The CDR3 totals 14 residues. Germline lookup yields CDR1 SGDLS and CDR2 YYNGEE. The CDR3 nucleotides are TGTGCCAGCGCCCAGGGGCCAGCGAACACTGAAGCTTTCTTT. Translated: CASAQGPANTEAFF.

As concerns this clone: Distinct nucleotide sequences in the sample also encode this CDR3. The chain uses TRBV2 and TRBJ1-5; D not certain. Germline CDR1 is SNHLY and CDR2 is FYNNEI. The germline V and J ends were trimmed by 4 bases and 0 bases, with 4 bases remaining between them. CDR3 length: 13 amino acids. The CDR3 region is CASSVYSNQPQHF. CDR3 in DNA: TGTGCCAGCAGTGTTTATAGCAATCAGCCCCAGCATTTT.